These 20 T cell receptor beta chains were all obtained from the same sample, sequenced in a study of tumor-infiltrating lymphocytes in primary liver carcinoma. Bulk tissue was left unsorted, and RNA and DNA were co-extracted from 20-30 mg of it. TCR beta cDNA was made from 400 to 500 ng total RNA with a constant-region primer. It was through three nested multiplex PCR rounds of slightly modified ARM-PCR that TCR beta libraries arose. Rounds one and two of PCR, each of 9 to 11 cycles, were primed with TRBV1-TRBV30 forward primers and a C-beta reverse primer. TCRdb ran MiXCR on the multiplex PCR reads and lists one entry per CDR3 protein. The sample includes fewer than 70,000 distinct CDR3 sequences, just over 70% of them seen just once. The sequenced material came from liver tumor tissue from sampling region 2. Subset denoted: tumor region T2, inferior pole. The receptors come from a man in his forties with primary liver carcinoma and hepatitis B virus infection.

Comment on this clonotype: The missing conserved phenylalanine or tryptophan at the end of this CDR3 makes a read error likely. The chain recombines TRBV6-2 or TRBV6-3 with TRBJ2-1; D unclear. The CDR3 contains 15 residues. Trimming took off 6 bases at V and 5 bases at J, with 17 bases between the two ends. Germline V gene data show CDR1 as MNHEY and CDR2 as SVGEGT. This chain's CDR3 is CASSKTKTLDNEQFS. The CDR3 DNA is TGTGCCAGCAGCAAAACTAAGACGTTAGACAATGAGCAGTTCTCC.

Remarks on this clonotype: Germline and junction disagree at one end, which may indicate a read error. The chain links TRBV4-1 to TRBJ2-7; TRBD2 aligns across 8 bases. Germline CDR1 and CDR2: MGHRA and YSYEKL. The CDR3 covers 17 residues. The CDR3 reads CASSQQTSARGAYERYF. CDR3 sequence (DNA): TGCGCCAGCAGCCAACAGACTAGCGCCCGAGGGGCCTACGAGCGGTACTTC.

With regard to this clonotype: As the CDR3 is not closed by the conserved phenylalanine or tryptophan, this likely results from a read error. No DNA is shown, since the ends of the CDR3 on it are uncertain; the CDR3 is the one TCRdb lists. This chain links TRBV12-3 or TRBV12-4 with TRBJ2-1; the table's D call, TRBD2, was not checked against the DNA. The CDR3 spans 14 residues, counting both ends. The CDR3 loop is CASGRTSVYNEQLS.

This clonotype was found once. This likely comes from a read error, as the CDR3 has no conserved phenylalanine or tryptophan at its end. CDR3 sequence (DNA): TGTGCCAGCAGCTTAAGTGGGGGTGACCAAGAGACCCAGTACCTC. Its protein is CASSLSGGDQETQYL. The chain joins TRBV11-2 to TRBJ2-5, with D perhaps assigned TRBD1 or TRBD2 (5 bases each). The germline V gene encodes CDR1 SGHAT and CDR2 FQNNGV. The CDR3 is 15 residues long. The V gene lost 2 bases and the J gene lost 0 bases, with 10 bases spanning the gap.

Of note for this clonotype: A junction end diverges from the germline sequence, so it may reflect a read error. This chain uses TRBV11-2 with TRBJ2-3; TRBD2 matches at 9 bases. Germline loops: CDR1 SGHAT, CDR2 FQNNGV. The CDR3 contains 16 residues. The CDR3 bases are TGTGCCAGCAGCCCCCCGACTAGCGGCAGCACTGATACGCAGTGTTTT. Translated, it gives CASSPPTSGSTDTQCF.

Notes on this clonotype: The junction departs from the called germline gene at one end, perhaps through a read error. V usage is TRBV6-2 or TRBV6-3 and J usage is TRBJ1-2, with unresolved D. This CDR3 contains 12 residues. The germline CDR1 and CDR2 sequences are MNHEY and SVGEGT. CDR3 bases: TGTGCCTCCCTGAGTGTCGGCTATGGCTTCACCTTC. Protein: CASLSVGYGFTF.

This clonotype was seen repeatedly, ten times or more. V usage is TRBV7-9 and J usage is TRBJ1-1; no firm D call. CDR1 and CDR2 from the germline V gene are SEHNR and FQNEAQ (reference sequence). V lost 2 bases, J lost 1 base, and 8 bases lay in between. The length of the CDR3 is 14 residues. This CDR3 is CASSLKGSNTEAFF. The CDR3 DNA reads TGTGCCAGCAGCTTAAAGGGCTCGAACACTGAAGCTTTCTTT.

Note on this clonotype: The junction and the germline gene differ at one end; a read error may be behind it. The chain has TRBV12-3 or TRBV12-4 and TRBJ1-1; D gene uncertain. The CDR3 contains 14 residues. The CDR3 coding sequence is TGTACCAGCAGCGCCGGTACCTTGAACACTGAAGATTTCTTT. It encodes CTSSAGTLNTEDFF.

This clonotype came up a few times. The V gene is TRBV11-2, the J gene TRBJ2-1, with a tentative D call TRBD1 (8 bases). Germline-derived CDR1 and CDR2 are SGHAT and FQNNGV. Between the trimmed V and J ends, which lost 3 bases and 9 bases, there was a span of 15 bases. The CDR3 loop spans 14 amino acids. The CDR3 DNA reads TGTGCCAGCAGCTTCACAGGGGGGGGCGGTGAGCAGTTCTTC. Translation: CASSFTGGGGEQFF.

This clonotype was observed at least ten times. The chain joins TRBV12-3 or TRBV12-4 to TRBJ2-7; possibly TRBD1 for D (6 bases). The CDR3 spans 15 residues. Trimming removed 8 bases from V and 2 bases from J, with 19 bases in between. The CDR3 nucleotides are TGTGCCAGCCGACTAAGGGACACAAGTACCTACGAGCAGTACTTC. Its protein product is CASRLRDTSTYEQYF.

With regard to this clonotype: A read error is possible here, since a much larger clone lies one base away. V gene TRBV5-1 combines with J gene TRBJ2-2; tentative D call: TRBD2 (6 bases). CDR1 and CDR2 from the germline V gene are SGHRS and YFSETQ. This CDR3 spans 15 amino acids. CDR3 DNA sequence: TGCGCCAACAGCTTGTCGGACGGGAGTGCCGGGGAGCTGTTTTTT. It yields the protein CANSLSDGSAGELFF. The entire variable domain, with the rest obtained from reference TRBV5-1 and TRBJ2-2, is as follows: KAGVTQTPRYLIKTRGQQVTLSCSPISGHRSVSWYQQTPGQGLQFLFEYFSETQRNKGNFPGRFSGRQFSNSRSEMNVSTLELGDSALYLCANSLSDGSAGELFFGEGSRLTVL.

This clonotype has just one count. A read error may produce the germline difference seen at one junction end. The J gene is TRBJ2-2, the V gene TRBV5-6, with a possible D match to TRBD2 (5 bases). Germline CDR1 SGHDT, CDR2 YYEEEE. This CDR3 has 16 residues. The CDR3 loop reads CASSLETASNTGELFF. The DNA for the CDR3 is TGTGCCAGCAGCTTGGAGACTGCATCGAACACCGGGGAGCTTTTTTTT.

V gene TRBV28 combines with J gene TRBJ2-1; D is perhaps TRBD1 (6 bases). The CDR3 runs 17 residues. From germline, CDR1 is MDHEN and CDR2 SYDVKM. V lost 9 bases, J lost 8 bases, and 29 bases lay in between. The CDR3 loop reads CASFRDKARGNHHEQFF. CDR3 DNA sequence: TGTGCCAGTTTCAGGGACAAGGCTAGAGGGAATCATCATGAGCAGTTCTTC.

About this clonotype itself: At one end the junction does not follow the germline gene, possibly because of a read error. The rearrangement links TRBV4-2 to TRBJ2-3; 7 bases line up with TRBD2. CDR3 length equals 18 residues. Germline V gene sequence: CDR1 LGHNA, CDR2 YNFKEQ. The CDR3 DNA sequence: TGTGCCAGCATCCAAGTGGCGCTTCTAGCGGAAGCGACCGATACGCAGTATTTT. Translating gives CASIQVALLAEATDTQYF.

Of note for this clonotype: Because it lacks the conserved phenylalanine or tryptophan at the end, this CDR3 is likely a read error. The DNA is left out, because the CDR3 cannot be placed on it with certainty; the CDR3 is given as TCRdb lists it. The chain joins TRBV6-1 to TRBJ2-7; the tabulated D call, TRBD2, remains unverified against the DNA. CDR1 is MNHNS, CDR2 SASEGT, per germline. The CDR3 totals 16 residues, both ends included. This CDR3 reads CASSPPELAGGDEQYS.

This clonotype was observed a single time. The J gene is TRBJ2-7, the V gene TRBV4-2; 16 nucleotides line up with TRBD2. The V gene's germline CDR1 is LGHNA and CDR2 YNFKEQ. This CDR3 spans 18 amino acids. V shed 6 bases, J shed 9 bases, and the junction held 17 bases outside the gene matches. The CDR3 DNA reads as TGTGCCAGCAGTGGAAAACCGGGACTAGCGGGAGGGTTACACGGGCAGTACTTC. This codes for CASSGKPGLAGGLHGQYF.

This clonotype was picked up many times. The chain is built from TRBV28 and TRBJ1-1; 7 bases match TRBD1. Per the germline V gene, CDR1 is MDHEN and CDR2 is SYDVKM. Losses at the gene ends were 5 bases for V and 0 bases for J; bases not matched to a gene: 6. CDR3 size: 15 residues. Here the CDR3 reads CASSRMGQMNTEAFF. The CDR3 DNA follows: TGTGCCAGCAGTCGAATGGGACAGATGAACACTGAAGCTTTCTTT.

The chain joins TRBV6-1 to TRBJ1-2; D is possibly TRBD1 (6 bases). This CDR3 has 13 residues. CDR1 and CDR2 from the germline V gene are MNHNS and SASEGT. Between the trimmed V and J ends, which lost 6 bases and 4 bases, there was a span of 12 bases. CDR3 sequence reads: CASRETGSYGYTF. In nucleotides, the CDR3 is TGTGCCAGCAGGGAAACAGGGAGCTATGGCTACACCTTC.

The chain couples TRBV11-2 to TRBJ2-5, with 8 bases matching TRBD2. The V gene end was trimmed by 5 bases and the J gene end by 7 bases; junction bases not matched to a gene: 15. Looked up from germline, CDR1 is SGHAT and CDR2 is FQNNGV. The CDR3 has 16 amino acids. The CDR3 loop is CASSRTPGGGKGTQYF. The CDR3 region has the DNA TGTGCCAGCAGCAGGACTCCTGGCGGGGGGAAAGGGACCCAGTACTTC.

This clonotype was detected once. A much larger clone differs from this one at a single base, so this may be a read error. V and J are TRBV6-1 and TRBJ2-1, with 12 bases identical to TRBD2. Germline V CDR1 and CDR2: MNHNS, SASEGT. The CDR3 is 15 residues long. J gave up 6 bases and V 0 bases, and 0 bases lay outside the gene matches. The CDR3 sequence: CASSEATSGSNEQFF. CDR3 in DNA: TGTGCCAGCAGTGAAGCGACTAGCGGGAGCAATGAGCAGTTCTTC.